Listed below are T cell receptor beta chains from one sample, sequenced in a study of T cells in Graves' hyperthyroidism and ophthalmopathy. In TCRdb, the multiplex PCR reads were re-called with MiXCR into one record per CDR3 protein. The sample has about 270,000 distinct CDR3 sequences, approximately 25% seen once. Sequences were obtained from blood. Receptor source: a middle-aged woman with Graves' ophthalmopathy. Both conserved end residues are part of each CDR3. D genes are given only for firm matches. Only some rows state a clone size, as once, few, many or a class for expanded clones.

V gene: TRBV2; D gene: TRBD2; clone size: -; J gene: TRBJ2-2; CDR3 protein: CASSGTSGANTGELFF; CDR3 DNA: TGTGCCAGCAGCGGGACTAGCGGGGCGAACACCGGGGAGCTGTTTTTT
V gene: TRBV15; D gene: TRBD2; clone size: many; J gene: TRBJ2-2; CDR3 protein: CATSRGTSGRELFF; CDR3 DNA: TGTGCCACCAGCAGAGGGACTAGCGGGAGGGAGCTGTTTTTT
V gene: TRBV6-1; D gene: TRBD1; clone size: many; J gene: TRBJ2-7; CDR3 protein: CASSERADRELYEQYF; CDR3 DNA: TGTGCCAGCAGTGAAAGAGCGGACAGGGAGTTATACGAGCAGTACTTC
V gene: TRBV2; D gene: -; clone size: many; J gene: TRBJ2-4; CDR3 protein: CASSERQINIQYF; CDR3 DNA: TGTGCCAGCAGTGAGCGACAGATAAACATTCAGTACTTC
V gene: TRBV28; D gene: TRBD1; clone size: many; J gene: TRBJ1-2; CDR3 protein: CASSLLQGAALYGYTF; CDR3 DNA: TGTGCCAGCAGTTTATTGCAGGGGGCCGCCCTGTATGGCTACACCTTC
V gene: TRBV28; D gene: TRBD1; clone size: -; J gene: TRBJ2-7; CDR3 protein: CASSYPPGTGSSYEQYF; CDR3 DNA: TGTGCCAGCAGTTACCCCCCCGGGACAGGGTCCTCCTACGAGCAGTACTTC
V gene: TRBV6-1; D gene: TRBD1; clone size: few; J gene: TRBJ2-2; CDR3 protein: CASDPGQGYTGELFF; CDR3 DNA: TGTGCCAGCGACCCGGGACAGGGGTACACCGGGGAGCTGTTTTTT
V gene: TRBV12-3/TRBV12-4; D gene: -; clone size: many; J gene: TRBJ2-7; CDR3 protein: CASSLGVESSYEQYF; CDR3 DNA: TGTGCCAGCAGTTTAGGGGTTGAGAGCTCCTACGAGCAGTACTTC
V gene: TRBV5-1; D gene: TRBD1; clone size: many; J gene: TRBJ2-7; CDR3 protein: CASSLFPDRETYEQYF; CDR3 DNA: TGCGCCAGCAGCTTGTTTCCGGACAGGGAAACCTACGAGCAGTACTTC
V gene: TRBV6-1; D gene: -; clone size: many; J gene: TRBJ2-3; CDR3 protein: CASSDPRGFTDTQYF; CDR3 DNA: TGTGCCAGCAGTGACCCCCGGGGCTTCACAGATACGCAGTATTTT
V gene: TRBV5-6; D gene: TRBD2; clone size: many; J gene: TRBJ2-3; CDR3 protein: CASSLSPGLSGNTDTQYF; CDR3 DNA: TGTGCCAGCAGCTTGAGCCCCGGTCTTAGCGGGAACACAGATACGCAGTATTTT
V gene: TRBV6-1; D gene: -; clone size: many; J gene: TRBJ1-1; CDR3 protein: CASSEIEKPTEAFF; CDR3 DNA: TGTGCCAGCAGTGAAATTGAAAAGCCCACTGAAGCTTTCTTT
V gene: TRBV27; D gene: TRBD1; clone size: many; J gene: TRBJ2-2; CDR3 protein: CASSLRTGDLGTGELFF; CDR3 DNA: TGTGCCAGCAGTTTACGGACAGGGGACCTGGGGACCGGGGAGCTGTTTTTT
V gene: TRBV30; D gene: TRBD2; clone size: many; J gene: TRBJ2-5; CDR3 protein: CAWTPTSGRADGETQYF; CDR3 DNA: TGTGCCTGGACGCCGACTAGCGGGAGGGCTGACGGGGAGACCCAGTACTTC
V gene: TRBV15; D gene: -; clone size: -; J gene: TRBJ1-2; CDR3 protein: CATSRDTGLGYGYTF; CDR3 DNA: TGTGCCACCAGCAGAGATACGGGACTTGGCTATGGCTACACCTTC
V gene: TRBV7-9; D gene: -; clone size: many; J gene: TRBJ2-5; CDR3 protein: CASSLRAGMGETQYF; CDR3 DNA: TGTGCCAGCAGCTTAAGGGCAGGGATGGGAGAGACCCAGTACTTC
V gene: TRBV30; D gene: TRBD2; clone size: many; J gene: TRBJ2-4; CDR3 protein: CAWSRTGTSGYLAKNIQYF; CDR3 DNA: TGTGCCTGGTCACGAACCGGGACTAGCGGGTATCTAGCCAAAAACATTCAGTACTTC
V gene: TRBV15; D gene: TRBD1; clone size: once; J gene: TRBJ2-5; CDR3 protein: CATSTGQGETQYF; CDR3 DNA: TGTGCCACTAGCACCGGACAGGGGGAGACGCAGTACTTC
V gene: TRBV12-5; D gene: TRBD1; clone size: many; J gene: TRBJ2-7; CDR3 protein: CASGLEFFRDRYYEQYF; CDR3 DNA: TGTGCTAGTGGTTTGGAGTTTTTTCGGGACAGATACTACGAGCAGTACTTC
V gene: TRBV12-3/TRBV12-4; D gene: TRBD2; clone size: -; J gene: TRBJ2-7; CDR3 protein: CASSFSGGREQYF; CDR3 DNA: TGTGCCAGCAGTTTCTCGGGGGGGCGCGAGCAGTACTTC
V gene: TRBV29-1; D gene: -; clone size: -; J gene: TRBJ2-2; CDR3 protein: CSGIGLGELFF; CDR3 DNA: TGCAGCGGGATAGGACTAGGGGAGCTGTTTTTT
V gene: TRBV28; D gene: TRBD1; clone size: -; J gene: TRBJ2-4; CDR3 protein: CASSRQGTAKNIQYF; CDR3 DNA: TGTGCCAGCAGCCGACAGGGAACGGCCAAAAACATTCAGTACTTC
V gene: TRBV29-1; D gene: -; clone size: many; J gene: TRBJ2-2; CDR3 protein: CSVTHGGAGELFF; CDR3 DNA: TGCAGCGTTACACACGGTGGGGCCGGGGAGCTGTTTTTT
V gene: TRBV28; D gene: -; clone size: many; J gene: TRBJ2-5; CDR3 protein: CASSLFRETQYF; CDR3 DNA: TGTGCCAGCAGTTTATTTCGAGAGACCCAGTACTTC
V gene: TRBV9; D gene: TRBD2; clone size: many; J gene: TRBJ2-2; CDR3 protein: CASSVGRAGGAGELFF; CDR3 DNA: TGTGCCAGCAGCGTAGGCCGAGCGGGAGGGGCCGGGGAGCTGTTTTTT
V gene: TRBV2; D gene: -; clone size: many; J gene: TRBJ2-5; CDR3 protein: CASSEGEYQETQYF; CDR3 DNA: TGTGCCAGCAGTGAGGGGGAGTACCAAGAGACCCAGTACTTC
V gene: TRBV11-2; D gene: -; clone size: many; J gene: TRBJ1-1; CDR3 protein: CASSLALGNTEAFF; CDR3 DNA: TGTGCCAGCAGCTTAGCATTAGGGAACACTGAAGCTTTCTTT
V gene: TRBV12-3/TRBV12-4; D gene: TRBD1; clone size: -; J gene: TRBJ1-1; CDR3 protein: CASSNTGVGTEAFF; CDR3 DNA: TGTGCCAGCAGCAACACAGGGGTAGGCACTGAAGCTTTCTTT
V gene: TRBV28; D gene: -; clone size: many; J gene: TRBJ2-7; CDR3 protein: CASSYSPQGRVADEQYF; CDR3 DNA: TGTGCCAGCAGTTATTCCCCCCAGGGCAGGGTTGCGGACGAGCAGTACTTC
V gene: TRBV3-1; D gene: -; clone size: -; J gene: TRBJ1-5; CDR3 protein: CASSQGSSSDQPQHF; CDR3 DNA: TGTGCCAGCAGCCAAGGGTCTAGCAGTGATCAGCCCCAGCATTTT
V gene: TRBV28; D gene: TRBD1; clone size: -; J gene: TRBJ2-7; CDR3 protein: CASSSSEGDSPYEQYF; CDR3 DNA: TGTGCCAGCAGCTCCTCAGAAGGGGACAGCCCTTACGAGCAGTACTTC
V gene: TRBV12-3/TRBV12-4; D gene: TRBD1; clone size: -; J gene: TRBJ1-2; CDR3 protein: CASSFHRDRGHGYTF; CDR3 DNA: TGTGCCAGCAGTTTTCACCGGGACAGGGGGCACGGCTACACCTTC
V gene: TRBV10-3; D gene: -; clone size: many; J gene: TRBJ1-5; CDR3 protein: CAISHENQPQHF; CDR3 DNA: TGTGCCATCAGTCACGAGAATCAGCCCCAGCATTTT
V gene: TRBV28; D gene: -; clone size: many; J gene: TRBJ1-2; CDR3 protein: CASSLGSDNYGYTF; CDR3 DNA: TGTGCCAGCAGTTTGGGAAGCGACAACTATGGCTACACCTTC
V gene: TRBV11-2; D gene: -; clone size: -; J gene: TRBJ2-7; CDR3 protein: CASSLVASQGGYEQYF; CDR3 DNA: TGTGCCAGCAGCTTAGTAGCTAGCCAGGGGGGGTACGAGCAGTACTTC
V gene: TRBV12-3/TRBV12-4; D gene: -; clone size: many; J gene: TRBJ1-1; CDR3 protein: CASSWQQNSEAFF; CDR3 DNA: TGTGCCAGCAGCTGGCAGCAGAACAGTGAAGCTTTCTTT
V gene: TRBV28; D gene: TRBD1; clone size: -; J gene: TRBJ1-1; CDR3 protein: CASSPGGKKMNTEAFF; CDR3 DNA: TGTGCCAGCAGTCCAGGGGGAAAGAAGATGAACACTGAAGCTTTCTTT
V gene: TRBV5-1; D gene: TRBD2; clone size: -; J gene: TRBJ2-7; CDR3 protein: CASSQLLAGSTEQYF; CDR3 DNA: TGCGCCAGCAGCCAACTTCTAGCGGGATCAACCGAGCAGTACTTC
V gene: TRBV15; D gene: -; clone size: many; J gene: TRBJ2-7; CDR3 protein: CATSRDRALRYF; CDR3 DNA: TGTGCCACCAGCAGAGATCGGGCTCTTCGGTACTTC
V gene: TRBV28; D gene: -; clone size: many; J gene: TRBJ2-7; CDR3 protein: CASRPDAPIYEQYF; CDR3 DNA: TGTGCCAGCAGGCCGGACGCACCCATATACGAGCAGTACTTC
V gene: TRBV12-5; D gene: TRBD1; clone size: -; J gene: TRBJ2-7; CDR3 protein: CASGGTGLGEQYF; CDR3 DNA: TGTGCTAGTGGTGGGACAGGCCTTGGCGAGCAGTACTTC
V gene: TRBV2; D gene: -; clone size: many; J gene: TRBJ2-6; CDR3 protein: CASSYLASGANVLTF; CDR3 DNA: TGTGCCAGCTCCTATTTAGCTTCCGGGGCCAACGTCCTGACTTTC
V gene: TRBV27; D gene: -; clone size: many; J gene: TRBJ2-7; CDR3 protein: CATLRPGQNYEQYF; CDR3 DNA: TGTGCCACGCTACGACCGGGACAAAATTACGAGCAGTACTTC
V gene: TRBV29-1; D gene: -; clone size: -; J gene: TRBJ2-7; CDR3 protein: CSVGDGRSYEQYF; CDR3 DNA: TGCAGCGTTGGGGACGGACGCTCCTACGAGCAGTACTTC